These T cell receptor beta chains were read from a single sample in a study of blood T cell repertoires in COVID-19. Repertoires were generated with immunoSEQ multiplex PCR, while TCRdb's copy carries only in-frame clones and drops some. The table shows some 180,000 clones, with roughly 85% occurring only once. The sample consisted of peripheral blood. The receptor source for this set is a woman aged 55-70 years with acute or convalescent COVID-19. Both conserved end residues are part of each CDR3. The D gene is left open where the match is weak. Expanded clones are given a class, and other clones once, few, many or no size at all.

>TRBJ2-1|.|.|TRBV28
TGTGCCAGCAGTTCCAAGACTGCGAGCTCCTACAATGAGCAGTTCTTC
CASSSKTASSYNEQFF
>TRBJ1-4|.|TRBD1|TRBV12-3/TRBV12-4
TGTGCCAGCCGGACAGGGTCGGTTGAAAAACTGTTTTTT
CASRTGSVEKLFF
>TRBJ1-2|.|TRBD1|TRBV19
TGTGCCACTCAGGGGGGCAGGGGTAATGGCTACACCTTC
CATQGGRGNGYTF
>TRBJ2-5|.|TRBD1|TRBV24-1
TGTGCCACCAGTGATCCGCGACAGGGGGCAGGAGAGACCCAGTACTTC
CATSDPRQGAGETQYF
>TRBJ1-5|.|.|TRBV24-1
TGTGCCACCAGTGGGCCTTCTAATCAGCCCCAGCATTTT
CATSGPSNQPQHF
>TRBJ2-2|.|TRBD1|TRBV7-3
TGTGCCAGCAGCCTCACCGGGACAGGGTTGGGCGGGGAGCTGTTTTTT
CASSLTGTGLGGELFF
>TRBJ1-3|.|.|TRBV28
TGTGCCAGCAGCCCATCCGGGGGGTCATCTGGAAACACCATATATTTT
CASSPSGGSSGNTIYF
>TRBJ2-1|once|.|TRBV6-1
TGTGCCAGCAGTGAACGGAGTTTCTACAATGAGCAGTTCTTC
CASSERSFYNEQFF
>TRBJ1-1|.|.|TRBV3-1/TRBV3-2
TGTGCCAGCAGCCTAGGCGGGCTCGCTGAAGCTTTCTTT
CASSLGGLAEAFF
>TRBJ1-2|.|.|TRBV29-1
TGCAGCGCTGTAAACCCTCCGGGACAAGATCCTAACTATGGCTACACCTTC
CSAVNPPGQDPNYGYTF
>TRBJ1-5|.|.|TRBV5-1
TGCGCCAGCAGCTTGGCCGGGGGAAGTCGACCCCAGCATTTT
CASSLAGGSRPQHF
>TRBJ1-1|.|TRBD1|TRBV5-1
TGCGCCAGCAGCTTGTCCGGGACAGGGGGCACTGAAGCTTTCTTT
CASSLSGTGGTEAFF
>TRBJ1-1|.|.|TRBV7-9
TGTGCCAGCAGCTTATCGGGGGGCAGGAATGAAGCTTTCTTT
CASSLSGGRNEAFF
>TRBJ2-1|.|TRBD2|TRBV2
TGTGCCAGCAGTACTAGCGGGAGACGGAGTGAGCAGTTCTTC
CASSTSGRRSEQFF
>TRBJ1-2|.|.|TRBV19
TGTGCCAGTAGTATAGAGCCGGGTATCGCTAGGAATGGCTACACCTTC
CASSIEPGIARNGYTF
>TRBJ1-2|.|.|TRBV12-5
TGTGCTAGTGGTTCAGCCGACACCCCTAACTATGGCTACACCTTC
CASGSADTPNYGYTF
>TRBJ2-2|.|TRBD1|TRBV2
TGTGCCAGCAGTGCCGGGACAGGGGGCACCGGGGAGCTGTTTTTT
CASSAGTGGTGELFF
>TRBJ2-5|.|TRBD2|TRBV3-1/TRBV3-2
TGTGCCAGCAGCCATCTAGCGGGACACCAAGAGACCCAGTACTTC
CASSHLAGHQETQYF
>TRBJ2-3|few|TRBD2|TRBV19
TGTGCCAGTAGTATTTCTAGCGGAGGCACAGATACGCAGTATTTT
CASSISSGGTDTQYF
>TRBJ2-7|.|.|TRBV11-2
TGTGCCAGCACCCCCCTCGGGACAAGGCCCTACGAGCAGTACTTC
CASTPLGTRPYEQYF
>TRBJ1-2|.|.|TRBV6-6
TGTGCCAGCAGTTATGGGACATCTTTTTATGGCTACACCTTC
CASSYGTSFYGYTF
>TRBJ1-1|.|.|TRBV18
TGTGCCAGCTCACCGAGGCAGGGTATCTTCACTGAAGCTTTCTTT
CASSPRQGIFTEAFF
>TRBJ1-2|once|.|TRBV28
TGTGCCACCCAGGATAACTATGGCTACACCTTC
CATQDNYGYTF
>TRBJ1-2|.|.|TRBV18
TGTGCCAGCTCACCTTTCCAGTCGGGTAGGGGCTACACCTTC
CASSPFQSGRGYTF
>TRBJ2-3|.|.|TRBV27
TGTGCCAGCAGTCACCTAAGGGGGAGAGGCGCAGATACGCAGTATTTT
CASSHLRGRGADTQYF
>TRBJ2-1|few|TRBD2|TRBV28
TGTGCCAGCAGATCGGGACTAGCGACTTTTAGGGATGAGCAGTTCTTC
CASRSGLATFRDEQFF
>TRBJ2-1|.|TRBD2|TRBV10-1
TGCGCCAGCAGTGCCGGGGGGACTGGGGGGTGGGAGCAGTTCTTC
CASSAGGTGGWEQFF
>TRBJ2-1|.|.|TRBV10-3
TGTGCCATCAGTGAATCAGCGGCTCCCATTCTGGAGCAGTTCTTC
CAISESAAPILEQFF
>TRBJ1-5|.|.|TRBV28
TGTGCCAGCAGTTTATACCCGACAGGCAATCAGCCCCAGCATTTT
CASSLYPTGNQPQHF
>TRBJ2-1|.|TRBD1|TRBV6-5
TGTGCCACCAACAGGGGGTCTCGGGCTGAGCAGTTCTTC
CATNRGSRAEQFF
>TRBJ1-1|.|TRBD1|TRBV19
TGTGCCAGTAGTGCCGGGACAGGGATCAAAGCTTTCTTT
CASSAGTGIKAFF
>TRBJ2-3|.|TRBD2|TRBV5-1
TGCGCCAGCAGCGGAGGATCCGGGACTAGCGGGAGAGATACGCAGTATTTT
CASSGGSGTSGRDTQYF
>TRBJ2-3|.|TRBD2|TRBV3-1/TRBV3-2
TGTGCCGCGTCCGGGCTAGCGGGCACAGATACGCAGTATTTT
CAASGLAGTDTQYF
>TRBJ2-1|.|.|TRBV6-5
TGTGCCAGCAAGACTAGTTCCTACAATGAGCAGTTCTTC
CASKTSSYNEQFF
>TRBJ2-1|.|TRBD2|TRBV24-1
TGTGCCACCAGTGACCATGGGAGGGCAATTTCCAATGAGCAGTTCTTC
CATSDHGRAISNEQFF
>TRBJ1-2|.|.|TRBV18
TGTGCCAGCTCACCACCGGGAGGCTCGAATGGCTACACCTTC
CASSPPGGSNGYTF
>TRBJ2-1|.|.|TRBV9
TGTGCCAGCAGCGTAGGAGGGTCTCACTCCTACAATGAGCAGTTCTTC
CASSVGGSHSYNEQFF